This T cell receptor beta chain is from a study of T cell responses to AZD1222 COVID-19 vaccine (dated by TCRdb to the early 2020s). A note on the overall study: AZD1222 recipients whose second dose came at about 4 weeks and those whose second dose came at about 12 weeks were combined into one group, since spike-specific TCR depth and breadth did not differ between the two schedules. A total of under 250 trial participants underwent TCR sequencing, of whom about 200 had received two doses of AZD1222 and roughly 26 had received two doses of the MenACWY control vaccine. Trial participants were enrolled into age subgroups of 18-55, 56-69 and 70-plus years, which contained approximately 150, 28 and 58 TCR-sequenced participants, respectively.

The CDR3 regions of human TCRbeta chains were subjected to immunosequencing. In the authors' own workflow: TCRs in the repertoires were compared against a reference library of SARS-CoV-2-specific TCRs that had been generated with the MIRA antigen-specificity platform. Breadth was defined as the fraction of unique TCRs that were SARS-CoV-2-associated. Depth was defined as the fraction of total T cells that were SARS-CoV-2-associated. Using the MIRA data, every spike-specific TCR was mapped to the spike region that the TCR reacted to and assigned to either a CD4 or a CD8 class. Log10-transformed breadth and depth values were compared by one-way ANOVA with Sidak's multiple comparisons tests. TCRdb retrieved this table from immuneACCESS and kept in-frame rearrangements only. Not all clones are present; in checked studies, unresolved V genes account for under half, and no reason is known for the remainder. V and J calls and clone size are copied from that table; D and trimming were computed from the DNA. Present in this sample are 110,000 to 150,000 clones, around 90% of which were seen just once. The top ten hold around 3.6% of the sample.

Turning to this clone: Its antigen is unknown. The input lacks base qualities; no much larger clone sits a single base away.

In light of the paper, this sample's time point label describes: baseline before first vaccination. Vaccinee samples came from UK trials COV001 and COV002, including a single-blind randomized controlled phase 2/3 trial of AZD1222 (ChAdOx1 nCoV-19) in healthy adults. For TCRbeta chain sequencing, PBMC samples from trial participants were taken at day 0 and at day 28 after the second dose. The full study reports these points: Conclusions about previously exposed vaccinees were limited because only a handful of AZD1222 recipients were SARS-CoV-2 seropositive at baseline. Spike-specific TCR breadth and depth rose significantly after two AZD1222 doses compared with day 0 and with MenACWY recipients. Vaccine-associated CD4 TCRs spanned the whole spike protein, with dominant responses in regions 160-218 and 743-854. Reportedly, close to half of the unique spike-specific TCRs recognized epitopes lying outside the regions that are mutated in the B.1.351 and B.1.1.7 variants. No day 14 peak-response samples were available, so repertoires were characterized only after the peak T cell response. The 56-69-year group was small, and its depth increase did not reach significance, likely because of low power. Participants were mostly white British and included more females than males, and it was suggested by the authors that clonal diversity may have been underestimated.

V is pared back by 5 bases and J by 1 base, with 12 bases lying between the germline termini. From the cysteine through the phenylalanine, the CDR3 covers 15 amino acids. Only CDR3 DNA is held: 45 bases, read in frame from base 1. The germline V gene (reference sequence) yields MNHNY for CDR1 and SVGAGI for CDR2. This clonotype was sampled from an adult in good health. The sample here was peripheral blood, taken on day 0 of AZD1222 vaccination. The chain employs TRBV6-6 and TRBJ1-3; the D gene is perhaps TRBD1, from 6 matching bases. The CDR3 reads CASSKQGHSGNTIYF. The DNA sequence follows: TGTGCCAGCAGTAAACAGGGTCATTCTGGAAACACCATATATTTT.